Listed here are 5 T cell receptor beta chains from one sample, sequenced in a study of Ad26.COV2.S vaccination and SARS-CoV-2 variants. The treatment: roughly 18 received Ad26.COV2.S at low or high dose, single or two shots; about five received placebo; per-sample allocation not given. At day 63 after the first vaccine or placebo injection, samples were drawn. The protocol was immunoSEQ multiplex PCR, while the TCRdb copy is restricted to in-frame clones and leaves out a portion. Among 350,000 to 450,000 clones listed, around four fifths were seen once. Sequences were derived from peripheral blood, sampled in a trial of Ad26.COV2.S vaccine versus placebo. The receptors derive from a person between 18 and 59 years old who received the Ad26.COV2.S COVID-19 vaccine or a placebo.

The rearrangement links TRBV5-1 to TRBJ2-7; 9 nucleotides align to TRBD2. The V gene end was trimmed by 0 bases and the J gene end by 6 bases; junction bases not matched to a gene: 7. CDR1 SGHRS and CDR2 YFSETQ come from the germline V gene. This CDR3 is built from 15 residues. The CDR3 loop reads CASSLALAGASEQYF. CDR3 DNA: TGCGCCAGCAGCTTGGCCTTAGCGGGGGCGAGCGAGCAGTACTTC. The full variable domain, its missing parts supplied by reference TRBV5-1 and TRBJ2-7, is KAGVTQTPRYLIKTRGQQVTLSCSPISGHRSVSWYQQTPGQGLQFLFEYFSETQRNKGNFPGRFSGRQFSNSRSEMNVSTLELGDSALYLCASSLALAGASEQYFGPGTRLTVT.

The chain is built from TRBV6-6 and TRBJ1-5; TRBD1 is a possible D gene (6 bases). Trimming took 6 bases from V and 12 from J, leaving 12 bases between them. Germline V CDR1 and CDR2: MNHNY, SVGAGI (reference sequence). This CDR3 has 11 residues. The CDR3 coding sequence is TGTGCCAGCAGACTACAGGGTCTCCAGCATTTT. It is translated as CASRLQGLQHF.

With regard to this clone: Other DNA sequences from this sample encode an identical CDR3 as well. In DNA form, the CDR3 reads TGCGCCAGCAGCCAAGGGTCTGAAGCTTTCTTT. Its protein is CASSQGSEAFF. The genes are TRBV4-1 and TRBJ1-1; D uncertain. The CDR3 sequence is 11 residues long. From germline, CDR1 is MGHRA and CDR2 YSYEKL. V was cut by 1 base and J by 6 bases, with 3 bases left in between.

This rearrangement joins TRBV29-1 to TRBJ1-1; D perhaps matches TRBD1 (5 bases). Between the trimmed V and J ends, which lost 1 base and 3 bases, there was a span of 12 bases. The CDR3 is made up of 14 amino acids. Germline V gene data show CDR1 as SQVTM and CDR2 as ANQGSEA. This chain's CDR3 is CSVEGGASYTEAFF. In DNA, the CDR3 is TGCAGCGTTGAAGGGGGCGCGAGTTACACTGAAGCTTTCTTT. The full variable domain, rest sourced from reference TRBV29-1 and TRBJ1-1, is SAVISQKPSRDICQRGTSLTIQCQVDSQVTMMFWYRQQPGQSLTLIATANQGSEATYESGFVIDKFPISRPNLTFSTLTVSNMSPEDSSIYLCSVEGGASYTEAFFGQGTRLTVV.

V usage is TRBV11-3 and J usage is TRBJ2-7, with D possibly matching TRBD2 (5 bases). The CDR3 extends over 14 amino acids. V lost 2 bases to trimming and J lost 5 bases, with 13 bases between them. Germline assignment: CDR1 SGHNT and CDR2 YENEEA. In nucleotides, the CDR3 is TGTGCCAGCAGCTTAATCGGGGATGCCCACGAGCAGTACTTC. It codes for CASSLIGDAHEQYF.